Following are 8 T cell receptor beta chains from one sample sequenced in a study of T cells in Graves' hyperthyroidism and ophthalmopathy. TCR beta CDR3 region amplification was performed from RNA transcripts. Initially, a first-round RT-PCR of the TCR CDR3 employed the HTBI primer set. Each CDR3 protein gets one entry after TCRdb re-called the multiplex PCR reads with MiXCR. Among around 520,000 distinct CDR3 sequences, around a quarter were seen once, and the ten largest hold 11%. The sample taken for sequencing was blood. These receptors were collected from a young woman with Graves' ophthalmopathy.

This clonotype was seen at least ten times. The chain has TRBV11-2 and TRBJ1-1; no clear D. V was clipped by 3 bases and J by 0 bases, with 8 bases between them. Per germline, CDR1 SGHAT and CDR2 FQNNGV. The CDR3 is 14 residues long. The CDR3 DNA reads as TGTGCCAGCAGCTTTAGAGAGATGAACACTGAAGCTTTCTTT. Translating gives CASSFREMNTEAFF.

CDR3 loop: CASSATTLTANTGELFF. CDR3 coding DNA: TGTGCCAGCAGTGCAACCACCTTGACGGCGAACACCGGGGAGCTGTTTTTT. This chain uses TRBV6-1 with TRBJ2-2, with D uncertain. CDR3 length equals 17 residues. Trimming removed 4 bases from V and 0 bases from J, with 15 bases in between. Germline V CDR1 and CDR2: MNHNS, SASEGT.

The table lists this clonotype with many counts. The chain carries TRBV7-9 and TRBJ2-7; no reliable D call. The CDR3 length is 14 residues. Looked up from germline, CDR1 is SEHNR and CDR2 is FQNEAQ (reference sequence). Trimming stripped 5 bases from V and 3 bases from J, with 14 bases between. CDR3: CASSAPVSGYEQYF. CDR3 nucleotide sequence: TGTGCCAGCAGCGCCCCAGTCTCCGGCTACGAGCAGTACTTC. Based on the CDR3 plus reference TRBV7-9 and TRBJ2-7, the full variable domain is DTGVSQNPRHKITKRGQNVTFRCDPISEHNRLYWYRQTLGQGPEFLTYFQNEAQLEKSRLLSDRFSAERPKGSFSTLEIQRTEQGDSAMYLCASSAPVSGYEQYFGPGTRLTVT.

Here the CDR3 reads CSARDQDRRAYEQYF. CDR3 coding DNA: TGCAGTGCTAGAGATCAGGACAGGCGCGCCTACGAGCAGTACTTC. This chain uses TRBV20-1 with TRBJ2-7; 7 bases are a match to TRBD1. The germline CDR1 and CDR2 sequences are DFQATT and SNEGSKA (reference sequence). The ends lost 0 bases at V and 2 bases at J; junction bases unmatched: 7. The CDR3 runs to 15 residues.

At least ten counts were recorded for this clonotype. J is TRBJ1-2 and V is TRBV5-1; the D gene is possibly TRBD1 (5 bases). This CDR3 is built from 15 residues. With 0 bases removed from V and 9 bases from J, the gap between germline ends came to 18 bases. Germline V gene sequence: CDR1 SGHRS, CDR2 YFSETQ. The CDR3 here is CASSLGSVGTLSYTF. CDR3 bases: TGCGCCAGCAGCTTGGGCTCTGTAGGGACTCTTAGCTACACCTTC.

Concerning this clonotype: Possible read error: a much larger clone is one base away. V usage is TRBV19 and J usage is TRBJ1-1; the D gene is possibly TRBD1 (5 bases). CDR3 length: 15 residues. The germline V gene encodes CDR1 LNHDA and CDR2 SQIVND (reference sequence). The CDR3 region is CATHPEGTDNTEACF. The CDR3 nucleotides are TGTGCCACCCATCCTGAGGGGACCGATAACACTGAAGCTTGCTTT.

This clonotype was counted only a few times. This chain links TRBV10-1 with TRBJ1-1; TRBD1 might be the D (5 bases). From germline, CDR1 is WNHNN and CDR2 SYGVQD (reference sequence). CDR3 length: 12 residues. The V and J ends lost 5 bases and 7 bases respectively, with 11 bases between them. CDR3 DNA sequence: TGCGCCAGCAGTCAGGGAAGGGGTGAAGCTTTCTTT. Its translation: CASSQGRGEAFF.

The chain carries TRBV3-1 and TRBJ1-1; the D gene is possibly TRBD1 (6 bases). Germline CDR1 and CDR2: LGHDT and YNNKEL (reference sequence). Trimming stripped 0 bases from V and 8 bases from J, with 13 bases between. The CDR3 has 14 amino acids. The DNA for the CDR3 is TGTGCCAGCAGCCAAGAAGGGGGTATGGTAGAAGCTTTCTTT. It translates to CASSQEGGMVEAFF. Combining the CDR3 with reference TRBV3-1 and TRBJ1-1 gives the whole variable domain DTAVSQTPKYLVTQMGNDKSIKCEQNLGHDTMYWYKQDSKKFLKIMFSYNNKELIINETVPNRFSPKSPDKAHLNLHINSLELGDSAVYFCASSQEGGMVEAFFGQGTRLTVV.